This section outlines one TCR beta chain sequence together with its context. Its recognized antigen is unknown. No base-level quality is on record; no much larger clone is a single base apart. The data were taken from a study of shared clonotypes between healthy human individuals (dated by TCRdb to 2020 to 2021). In terms of the full investigation: A couple of women and a few men aged 18 to 49 years were included in the cohort. To increase sequencing depth and limit assay-specific biases, TCR repertoire library preparation and sequencing were carried out by different laboratories using diverse techniques. To estimate repertoire size and how much clonotype sharing occurs between individuals, the study deeply sequenced the blood TCR repertoires of five healthy adults. Between about 0.9 and 10 billion PBMCs per donor were obtained by leukapheresis. What the authors observed across the whole study: Because the study included a small number of donors, the genetic and exposure-history diversity represented was limited. Sampling was restricted to blood, and TCR repertoires in tissue are likely to differ from TCR repertoires in blood. Pairwise subsampling indicated that sequencing depth was expected to affect the degree of clonotype sharing among donors.

Donors were healthy HIV-negative adults with no recently reported acute infections or vaccinations. All donors were Caucasian adults living in Nashville, Tennessee, USA. For unsorted samples, 90 million or so PBMCs were counted and genomic DNA was extracted with the QIAamp DNA Blood Mini kit. After blood collection by leukapheresis, PBMCs were isolated using Ficoll-Histopaque density gradient centrifugation and then cryopreserved in the vapor phase of liquid nitrogen. The CDR3 measures 17 amino acids from cysteine to phenylalanine. Kept here is only the CDR3 DNA, which spans 51 bases and is read in frame from base 1. Sequences KGHSH (CDR1) and LQKENI (CDR2) are obtained from the germline V gene. V loses 6 bases at its end and J loses 4 bases; junction bases beyond the gene matches: 10. TCR CDR3 regions were amplified from genomic DNA by multiplex PCR using the deep immunoSEQ assay. Genomic DNA extracted from each cell subset was distributed evenly over all wells of several immunoSEQ 96-well plates, and each plate served as one replicate. Each replicate PCR for unsorted PBMC received roughly 290 ng genomic DNA, equal to 25,000 to 35,000 T cell genomes. Genomic DNA from unsorted PBMC was sequenced over ten immunoSEQ deep assay plates. Purified libraries were quantified with a Qubit 3.0 fluorometer, sized on a Bioanalyzer 2100, and re-quantified with the KAPA Library Quantification kit. Every immunoSEQ 96-well plate was sequenced on a dedicated single-read 150-cycle Illumina NextSeq 550 flow cell. Per the original workflow: Because the immunoSEQ output held only junctional sequences and lacked quality scores, the filtering could not match the filtering applied to full-length reads. Sequences were annotated with PyIR, a Python wrapper for IgBLAST v1.9, using IMGT germline references to assign V/J genes and CDR3. Reads were removed for weak V/J assignments (E-value above 1e-6), missing CDR3, stop codons, out-of-frame junctions, or ambiguous translated residues. V3J clonotypes were defined as sequences sharing the same inferred V gene, J gene, and CDR3 amino acid sequence. Percentage overlap between repertoires was calculated by dividing the number of shared unique clonotypes by the size of the smaller repertoire. Three approaches were used to assess repertoire richness: RTK rarefaction, the Chao1 estimator, and Recon v2.1 estimates of unobserved clonotypes. TCRdb mirrors the immuneACCESS table, restricted to in-frame sequences. Some clones are absent from its copies; in checked studies, under half trace to an unresolved V gene, and the reason for the others is unknown. V and J calls and clone size come straight from that table; D and trimming were deduced from the DNA. Present in this sample are fewer than 600,000 clones, around 77% of which were seen just once. Approximately 12% of the sample belongs to the ten largest clones.

The sample comprised PBMCs. The source is a woman aged 40-49 years in good health. Some clones in this sample may be carry-over from other donors' samples. Recombination connected TRBV18 to TRBJ2-2, with TRBD1 matching 11 junction bases. The CDR3: CASSPGTGGTFTGELFF. Here is the DNA: TGTGCCAGCTCCCCCGGGACAGGGGGAACCTTCACCGGGGAGCTGTTTTTT. Full variable domain (CDR3 extended with the reference TRBV18 and TRBJ2-2 proteins): NAGVMQNPRHLVRRRGQEARLRCSPMKGHSHVYWYRQLPEEGLKFMVYLQKENIIDESGMPKERFSAEFPKEGPSILRIQQVVRGDSAAYFCASSPGTGGTFTGELFFGEGSRLTVL.